The 5 T cell receptor beta chains given below trace back to one sample, sequenced in a study of T cells after posttransplantation cyclophosphamide (dated by TCRdb to about 2016). Receptor libraries were prepared by the immunoSEQ multiplex PCR assay. The clones in this table, taken by TCRdb from immuneACCESS, are in-frame only. Not every clone is retained; where verified, under half of the shortfall comes from an unresolved V gene, and the cause of the rest is unknown. The sample has 12,000 to 15,000 clones on record, 65% to 85% of them singletons. More than 0.95% of the sample rests with the top ten. Sample: memory CD4+ T cells sorted from PBMCs. The origin of the receptors is a man aged 45 to 65.

This chain links TRBV6-1 with TRBJ1-2, with 9 bases lining up with TRBD1. This CDR3 is 14 amino acids long. Germline V gene sequence: CDR1 MNHNS, CDR2 SASEGT. J gave up 3 bases and V 6 bases, and 5 bases lay outside the gene matches. CDR3 protein: CASRPTGGYYGYTF. CDR3 sequence (DNA): TGTGCCAGCAGACCGACAGGGGGTTACTATGGCTACACCTTC.

V gene TRBV2 combines with J gene TRBJ1-1; D not resolved. Germline V lookup: CDR1 SNHLY, CDR2 FYNNEI. The CDR3 totals 14 residues. V gave up 5 bases and J gave up 3 bases, with 13 bases separating them. In DNA form, the CDR3 reads TGTGCCAGCAGTTCCGTCGATCGGTACACTGAAGCTTTCTTT. This gives the protein CASSSVDRYTEAFF.

This clone was seen a single time. The chain links TRBV6-6 to TRBJ1-1; TRBD1 aligns across 9 bases. V shed 6 bases, J shed 5 bases, and the junction held 10 bases outside the gene matches. Germline assignment: CDR1 MNHNY and CDR2 SVGAGI (reference sequence). CDR3 length equals 15 residues. The DNA of the CDR3 is TGTGCCAGCAGACCTGGACAGGGGCGCTGGACTGAAGCTTTCTTT. Protein product: CASRPGQGRWTEAFF.

This chain joins TRBV15 and TRBJ1-4, with D maybe TRBD1 (6 bases). Germline V gene sequence: CDR1 LNHNV, CDR2 YYDKDF (reference sequence). This CDR3 is 18 amino acids long. V was trimmed by 3 bases and J by 3 bases, leaving 20 bases between them. The CDR3 bases are TGTGCCACCAGCAGCGCTTTGATACAGGGCGCGGCTAATGAAAAACTGTTTTTT. Translation gives CATSSALIQGAANEKLFF.

This clone was seen a few times. The chain links TRBV5-8 to TRBJ2-3; D is unresolved. V was shortened by 4 bases and J by 4 bases, with 13 bases between the two germline ends. CDR1 is SGHTS, CDR2 YDEGEE, per germline. The CDR3 covers 14 residues. Here the CDR3 reads CASSLNYGADTQYF. CDR3 bases: TGTGCCAGCAGCCTCAACTACGGAGCAGATACGCAGTATTTT.